This entry lists 22 T cell receptor beta chains sequenced from one sample in a study of healthy donors' naive CD4 and CD8 T cells. Each TCR library used around 500 ng of total RNA and a linear amplification protocol. TCRdb re-called the reads with MiXCR, one entry per CDR3 protein. The table records 150,000 to 200,000 distinct CDR3 sequences, around 74% of them present only once. Sequenced sample: naive CD4+ and CD8+ T cells sorted from blood, pooled from several donors. These receptors came from a pool of human donors in good health; the sample pools cells from several healthy donors.

The chain combines TRBV29-1 with TRBJ2-1, with a possible D match to TRBD2 (6 bases). The germline V gene encodes CDR1 SQVTM and CDR2 ANQGSEA. The CDR3 is 12 residues long. V shed 6 bases and J shed 7 bases, with 13 bases lying between them. CDR3 region: CSVAEGLNEQFF. The CDR3 DNA sequence: TGCAGCGTGGCGGAGGGGCTAAATGAGCAGTTCTTC.

The chain combines TRBV6-5 with TRBJ1-4; 10 bases match TRBD1. CDR3 size: 15 residues. The J segment lost 3 bases and the V segment lost 6 bases, leaving 4 bases of the junction unmatched. Looked up from germline, CDR1 is MNHEY and CDR2 is SVGAGI. The CDR3 reads CASSHDRGPNEKLFF. CDR3 nucleotide sequence: TGTGCCAGCAGCCACGACAGGGGGCCTAATGAAAAACTGTTTTTT.

The chain is built from TRBV20-1 and TRBJ1-5; D ambiguous. The CDR3 runs to 14 residues. V lost 3 bases and J 0 bases, leaving 9 bases between the germline ends. Germline V lookup: CDR1 DFQATT, CDR2 SNEGSKA (reference sequence). The CDR3 protein is CSARERHSNQPQHF. Written as DNA, the CDR3 is TGCAGTGCTAGGGAGCGCCATAGCAATCAGCCCCAGCATTTT.

The chain recombines TRBV6-5 with TRBJ1-4; D is unclear. Trimming shortened V by 0 bases and J by 4 bases, and 6 bases separated the two germline ends. This CDR3 contains 14 residues. The germline V gene has CDR1 MNHEY and CDR2 SVGAGI. For the CDR3, the DNA is TGTGCCAGCAGTTACTCCGTCCTTAATGAAAAACTGTTTTTT. Translated, it gives CASSYSVLNEKLFF.

The rearrangement uses TRBV29-1 and TRBJ2-3; D might be TRBD1 or TRBD2, each matching 5 bases. This CDR3 comprises 14 residues. The V gene's germline CDR1 is SQVTM and CDR2 ANQGSEA. V lost 6 bases and J 2 bases, leaving 15 bases between the germline ends. The CDR3: CSVRGRLPTDTQYF. As DNA, the CDR3 is TGCAGCGTCCGGGGCCGCCTCCCCACAGATACGCAGTATTTT.

The chain employs TRBV24-1 and TRBJ2-7; D gene ambiguous. This CDR3 region has 11 residues. Per germline, CDR1 KGHDR and CDR2 SFDVKD. Between the trimmed V and J ends, which lost 5 bases and 4 bases, there was a span of 5 bases. The CDR3 nucleotides are TGTGCCACCAGTGTCGGTTACGAGCAGTACTTC. Translating it yields CATSVGYEQYF.

The chain joins TRBV7-8 to TRBJ1-5; D gene uncertain. The CDR3 contains 13 residues. Trimming cost V 2 bases and J 7 bases, with 9 bases left between them. Germline-derived CDR1 and CDR2 are SGHVS and FQNEAQ. The CDR3 is CASSLSVGQPQHF. The CDR3 nucleotides are TGTGCCAGCAGCTTATCGGTCGGGCAGCCCCAGCATTTT.

The rearrangement joins TRBV11-3 to TRBJ2-1, with D unresolved. Germline lookup yields CDR1 SGHNT and CDR2 YENEEA. V was clipped by 3 bases and J by 12 bases, with 15 bases between them. CDR3 length equals 13 residues. CDR3 region: CASSFSKGLGQFF. Written as DNA, the CDR3 is TGTGCCAGCAGCTTTAGTAAAGGATTAGGGCAGTTCTTC.

A few counts support this clonotype. V usage is TRBV27 and J usage is TRBJ1-5; D may be TRBD1 (6 bases). Germline-derived CDR1 and CDR2 are MNHEY and SMNVEV (reference sequence). This CDR3 spans 16 amino acids. The germline V and J ends were trimmed by 0 bases and 2 bases, with 11 bases remaining between them. The CDR3 nucleotides read TGTGCCAGCAGTTTATCGTCGGGGGCCGGCAATCAGCCCCAGCATTTT. Translation gives CASSLSSGAGNQPQHF.

The chain carries TRBV10-3 and TRBJ2-5, with 8 bases aligning to TRBD1. The germline V gene encodes CDR1 ENHRY and CDR2 SYGVKD. There are 14 residues in the CDR3. V trimming: 8 bases; J trimming: 0 bases; junction bases outside the gene matches: 5. The CDR3 sequence: CAIAGQGNQETQYF. The CDR3 DNA sequence: TGTGCCATCGCCGGACAGGGCAACCAAGAGACCCAGTACTTC.

The CDR3 here is CASGLVGQPQHF. In DNA, the CDR3 is TGTGCTAGTGGTTTGGTGGGTCAACCCCAGCATTTT. V usage is TRBV12-5 and J usage is TRBJ1-5; D is undetermined. Deletions cut 0 bases from V and 10 bases from J, with 7 bases between. The CDR3 sequence is 12 residues long. The germline V gene has CDR1 LGHNT and CDR2 FRNRAP.

The genes are TRBV19 and TRBJ1-1, with D uncertain. The CDR3 length is 15 residues. Germline V gene sequence: CDR1 LNHDA, CDR2 SQIVND (reference sequence). Between the trimmed V and J ends, which lost 5 bases and 6 bases, there was a span of 19 bases. In DNA, the CDR3 is TGTGCCAGTAGTCCGGGAACGGGCTCCCAGGCTGAAGCTTTCTTT. Translating it yields CASSPGTGSQAEAFF.

This clonotype showed up just a few times. V is TRBV27 and J is TRBJ1-6, with D possibly being TRBD1 (5 bases). CDR3 length: 14 residues. The germline V gene encodes CDR1 MNHEY and CDR2 SMNVEV (reference sequence). V lost 8 bases and J lost 5, with 13 bases in between. CDR3 protein: CASRLGGDNSPLHF. CDR3 in DNA: TGTGCCAGCCGCCTTGGGGGTGATAATTCACCCCTCCACTTT.

A few counts support this clonotype. V usage is TRBV29-1 and J usage is TRBJ1-2; TRBD1 matches 7 bases. The CDR3 runs to 14 residues. Germline CDR1 SQVTM, CDR2 ANQGSEA. J lost 8 bases, V lost 4 bases, and 13 bases had no gene match. CDR3 DNA sequence: TGCAGCGTTGGAAGTACCACAGGGGTGCGGGGCTACACCTTC. Translating it yields CSVGSTTGVRGYTF.

This clonotype was seen only once. This rearrangement joins TRBV19 to TRBJ1-1; D unresolved. Germline-derived CDR1 and CDR2 are LNHDA and SQIVND (reference sequence). The V end lost 9 bases, the J end lost 4 bases, and 21 bases lay between the germline ends. CDR3 size: 15 residues. CDR3 nucleotide sequence: TGTGCCAGCACTACTCCTTTCAGAGAGACCACTGAAGCTTTCTTT. Translating gives CASTTPFRETTEAFF.

The CDR3 loop reads CSVRTSNTGELFF. The CDR3 DNA sequence: TGCAGCGTCCGGACATCCAACACCGGGGAGCTGTTTTTT. The genes are TRBV29-1 and TRBJ2-2, with D perhaps matching TRBD1 (5 bases). Looked up from germline, CDR1 is SQVTM and CDR2 is ANQGSEA. CDR3 length: 13 residues. With 6 bases removed from V and 2 bases from J, the gap between germline ends came to 10 bases.

V is TRBV7-8 and J is TRBJ2-3; D may match TRBD1 or TRBD2 (6 bases each). CDR1 is SGHVS and CDR2 is FQNEAQ in the germline V gene. This CDR3 is 15 amino acids long. V dropped 8 bases and J dropped 5 bases, with 20 bases sitting between them. CDR3 sequence: CASSLEGDFEDTQYF. Here the CDR3 DNA reads TGTGCCAGCTCACTCGAGGGGGACTTCGAAGATACGCAGTATTTT.

This chain uses TRBV29-1 with TRBJ2-2; D not certain. The CDR3 runs to 14 residues. V lost 1 base and J 7 bases, leaving 13 bases between the germline ends. Germline V CDR1 and CDR2: SQVTM, ANQGSEA. The chain's CDR3 is CSVEVGGSGGELFF. In DNA form, the CDR3 reads TGCAGCGTTGAAGTCGGTGGTTCGGGCGGGGAGCTGTTTTTT.

The chain couples TRBV20-1 to TRBJ1-1, with D unclear. Per germline, CDR1 DFQATT and CDR2 SNEGSKA (reference sequence). CDR3 length: 12 amino acids. Trimming shortened V by 0 bases and J by 3 bases, and 5 bases separated the two germline ends. The CDR3 region is CSAREGYTEAFF. CDR3 DNA sequence: TGCAGTGCTAGAGAGGGATACACTGAAGCTTTCTTT.

The chain employs TRBV29-1 and TRBJ1-5; 7 bases align to TRBD1. Trimming cost V 8 bases and J 5 bases; bases outside gene matches: 9. The CDR3 length is 13 residues. CDR1 and CDR2 (germline): SQVTM, ANQGSEA. CDR3 loop: CSTRQGRDQPQHF. As DNA, the CDR3 is TGCAGCACAAGACAGGGCAGGGATCAGCCCCAGCATTTT. The variable domain in full, with the rest retrieved from reference TRBV29-1 and TRBJ1-5, is SAVISQKPSRDICQRGTSLTIQCQVDSQVTMMFWYRQQPGQSLTLIATANQGSEATYESGFVIDKFPISRPNLTFSTLTVSNMSPEDSSIYLCSTRQGRDQPQHFGDGTRLSIL.

There are a few counts of this clonotype. The rearrangement joins TRBV5-5 to TRBJ1-2, with D perhaps TRBD1 (5 bases). The germline V and J ends were trimmed by 2 bases and 3 bases, with 11 bases remaining between them. This CDR3 is 14 amino acids long. Germline assignment: CDR1 SGHKS and CDR2 YYEKEE (reference sequence). The CDR3: CASSLVRVDYGYTF. CDR3 DNA sequence: TGTGCCAGCAGCTTAGTCAGGGTAGACTATGGCTACACCTTC.

The rearrangement uses TRBV29-1 and TRBJ2-7; TRBD2 might be the D (6 bases). CDR3 size: 13 residues. V was pared by 4 bases and J by 0 bases, with 10 bases between. Germline V lookup: CDR1 SQVTM, CDR2 ANQGSEA. CDR3 coding DNA: TGCAGCGTTGCTCCGGGAGCCTCCTACGAGCAGTACTTC. As protein: CSVAPGASYEQYF.